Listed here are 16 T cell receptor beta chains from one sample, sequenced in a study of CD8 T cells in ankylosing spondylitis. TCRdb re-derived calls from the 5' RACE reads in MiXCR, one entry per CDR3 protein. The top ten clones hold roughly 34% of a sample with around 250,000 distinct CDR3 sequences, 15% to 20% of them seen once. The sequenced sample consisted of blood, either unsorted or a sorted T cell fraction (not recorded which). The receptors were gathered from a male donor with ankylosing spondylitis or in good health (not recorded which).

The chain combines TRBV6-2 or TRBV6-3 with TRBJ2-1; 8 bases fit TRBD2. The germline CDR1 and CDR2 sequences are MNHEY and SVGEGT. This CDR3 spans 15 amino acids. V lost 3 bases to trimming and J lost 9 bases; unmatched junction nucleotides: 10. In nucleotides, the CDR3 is TGTGCCAGCAGTTATCCCGGGACTAGGTCTCTTGAGCAGTTCTTC. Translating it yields CASSYPGTRSLEQFF.

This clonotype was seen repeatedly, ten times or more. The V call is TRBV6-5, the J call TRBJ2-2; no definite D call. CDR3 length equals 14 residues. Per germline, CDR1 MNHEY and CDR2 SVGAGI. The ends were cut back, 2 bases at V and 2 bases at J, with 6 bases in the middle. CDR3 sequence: CASSYGENTGELFF. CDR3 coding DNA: TGTGCCAGCAGTTACGGGGAAAACACCGGGGAGCTGTTTTTT.

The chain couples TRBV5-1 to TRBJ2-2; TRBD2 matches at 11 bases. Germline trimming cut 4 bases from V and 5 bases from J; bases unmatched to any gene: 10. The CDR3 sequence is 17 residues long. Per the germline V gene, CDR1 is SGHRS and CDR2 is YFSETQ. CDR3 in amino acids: CASSPGVLAGVTGELFF. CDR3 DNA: TGCGCCAGCAGCCCGGGAGTACTAGCGGGAGTTACCGGGGAGCTGTTTTTT.

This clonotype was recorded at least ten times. The CDR3 DNA follows: TGCGCCAGCAGCCAGTGGACTAGCGACGAATCCGAGCAGTACTTC. Protein sequence: CASSQWTSDESEQYF. V and J are TRBV4-1 and TRBJ2-7, with TRBD2 identical over 9 bases. CDR1 MGHRA and CDR2 YSYEKL come from the germline V gene. The V segment lost 3 bases and the J segment 6 bases; nucleotides outside the gene matches: 9. The CDR3 has 15 amino acids.

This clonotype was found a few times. The CDR3 bases are TGTGCCAGCAAACCACAGGGGACTAGCGGGAGTGTCGGGGAGCTGTTTTTT. Amino acids: CASKPQGTSGSVGELFF. The gene calls are TRBV28 and TRBJ2-2; 14 bases fit TRBD2. V shed 7 bases, J shed 7 bases, and the junction held 11 bases outside the gene matches. The V gene's germline CDR1 is MDHEN and CDR2 SYDVKM. CDR3 length: 17 residues.

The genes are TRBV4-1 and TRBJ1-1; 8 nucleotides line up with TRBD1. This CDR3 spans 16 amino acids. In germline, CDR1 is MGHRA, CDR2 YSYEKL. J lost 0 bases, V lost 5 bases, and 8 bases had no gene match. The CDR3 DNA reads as TGCGCCAGCAGCACCCTGGACAGGGCGATGAACACTGAAGCTTTCTTT. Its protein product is CASSTLDRAMNTEAFF.

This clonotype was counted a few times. CDR3 residues: CSASVVTEAFF. In nucleotides, the CDR3 is TGCAGTGCTAGTGTCGTCACTGAAGCTTTCTTT. V and J are TRBV20-1 and TRBJ1-1; D not resolved. Germline V gene sequence: CDR1 DFQATT, CDR2 SNEGSKA (reference sequence). V lost 3 bases and J lost 4, with 6 bases in between. CDR3 length: 11 residues.

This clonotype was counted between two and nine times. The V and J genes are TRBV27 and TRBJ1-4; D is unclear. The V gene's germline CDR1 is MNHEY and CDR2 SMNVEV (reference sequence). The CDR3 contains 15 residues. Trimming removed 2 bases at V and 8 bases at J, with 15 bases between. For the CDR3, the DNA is TGTGCCAGCAGTTTAACTGGGCGAGAAAGGGAAAAACTGTTTTTT. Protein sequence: CASSLTGREREKLFF.

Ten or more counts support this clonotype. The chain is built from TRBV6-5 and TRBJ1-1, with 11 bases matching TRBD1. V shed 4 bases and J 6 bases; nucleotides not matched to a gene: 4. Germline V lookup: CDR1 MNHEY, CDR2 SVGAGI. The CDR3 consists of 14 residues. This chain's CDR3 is CASSLGQGGAEAFF. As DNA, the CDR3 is TGTGCCAGCAGTTTGGGACAGGGGGGGGCTGAAGCTTTCTTT.

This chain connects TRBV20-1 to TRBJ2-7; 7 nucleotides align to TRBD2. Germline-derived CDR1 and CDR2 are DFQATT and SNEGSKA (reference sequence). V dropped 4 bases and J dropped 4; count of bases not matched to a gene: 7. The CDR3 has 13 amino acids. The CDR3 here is CSATGREGYEQYF. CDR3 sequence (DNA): TGCAGTGCTACAGGCAGGGAGGGTTACGAGCAGTACTTC.

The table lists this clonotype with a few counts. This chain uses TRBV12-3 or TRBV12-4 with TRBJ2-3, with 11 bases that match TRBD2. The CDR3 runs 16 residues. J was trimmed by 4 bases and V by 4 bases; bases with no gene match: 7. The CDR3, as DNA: TGTGCCAGCAGTTCCCTTAGCGGGAGGGCCGCAGATACGCAGTATTTT. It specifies CASSSLSGRAADTQYF.

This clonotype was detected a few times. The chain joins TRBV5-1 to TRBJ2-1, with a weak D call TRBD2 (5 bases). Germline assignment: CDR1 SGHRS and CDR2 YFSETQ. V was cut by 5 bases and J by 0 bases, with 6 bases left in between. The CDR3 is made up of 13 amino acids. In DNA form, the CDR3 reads TGCGCCAGCAGGGACTTCTCCTACAATGAGCAGTTCTTC. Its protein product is CASRDFSYNEQFF.

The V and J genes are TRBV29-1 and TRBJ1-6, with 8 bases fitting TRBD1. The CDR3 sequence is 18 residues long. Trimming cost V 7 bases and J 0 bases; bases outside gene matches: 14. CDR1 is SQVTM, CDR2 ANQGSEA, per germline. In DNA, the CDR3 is TGCAGCGCCAGCCCCAGGGGGCCCATTTGCTCCTATAATTCACCCCTCCACTTT. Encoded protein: CSASPRGPICSYNSPLHF.

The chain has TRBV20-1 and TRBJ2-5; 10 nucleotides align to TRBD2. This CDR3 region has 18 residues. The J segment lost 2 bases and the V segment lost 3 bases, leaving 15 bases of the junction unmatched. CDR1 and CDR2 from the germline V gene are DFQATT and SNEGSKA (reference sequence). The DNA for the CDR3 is TGCAGTGCTAGGGCCGGCTCTACTTCTAGCGGGAGACAAGAGACCCAGTACTTC. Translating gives CSARAGSTSSGRQETQYF.

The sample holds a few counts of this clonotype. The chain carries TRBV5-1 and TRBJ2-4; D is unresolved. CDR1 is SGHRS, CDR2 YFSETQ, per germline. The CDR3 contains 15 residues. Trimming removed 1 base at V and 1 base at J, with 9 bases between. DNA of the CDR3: TGCGCCAGCAGCTTGAACGATGGGGCCAAAAACATTCAGTACTTC. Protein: CASSLNDGAKNIQYF.

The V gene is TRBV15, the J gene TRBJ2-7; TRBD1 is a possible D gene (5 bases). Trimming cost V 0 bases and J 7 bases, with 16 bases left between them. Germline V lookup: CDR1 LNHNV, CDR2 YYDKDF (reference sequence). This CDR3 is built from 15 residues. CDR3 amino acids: CATSRDGSRVGEQYF. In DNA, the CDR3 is TGTGCCACCAGCAGAGATGGTAGCAGGGTTGGGGAGCAGTACTTC.